The sample holds many counts of the clone carrying this T cell receptor beta chain. Its antigen is unknown. V dropped 3 bases and J dropped 0 bases, with 9 bases sitting between them. Germline CDR1 KGHDR, CDR2 SFDVKD. The CDR3 is 15 residues long. The sample belongs to a study of T cells after yellow fever vaccination. Study results and limitations: Researchers cautioned that FACS-sorted repertoires could harbor abundant clonotypes contaminating from the bulk population. It was a weaker secondary response, yet one that peaked faster, at day 5 versus 15.

Each CDR3 protein is one row after TCRdb ran MiXCR on the 5' RACE reads. The sample consists of about 260,000 distinct CDR3 sequences, roughly 5% of them appearing once. V gene TRBV24-1 combines with J gene TRBJ2-3, with D perhaps matching TRBD1 (5 bases). The sequence came from a man in his late teens or twenties who received the YFV17D yellow fever vaccine. This specimen was CD4+ T cells sorted from PBMCs, taken on the day of the yellow fever booster vaccination. In nucleotides, the CDR3 is TGTGCCACCAGTGATCCGACAGTAAGCACAGATACGCAGTATTTT. Translating it yields CATSDPTVSTDTQYF.